Presented here are 8 T cell receptor beta chains from one specimen sequenced in a study of blood T cells in healthy people across ages. Together with a sample-barcoded 5' primer, a J-beta primer mix was included in a second PCR lasting about 6 to 11 cycles. In TCRdb, the 5' RACE reads were re-called with MiXCR into one record per CDR3 protein. Of roughly 1 million distinct CDR3 sequences listed, less than 25% are singletons. These same records also appear under a second study, on T cells of mothers and their children.

Specimen: blood. The source is a girl aged 2-10 years in good health.

V is TRBV4-3 and J is TRBJ2-3; 11 bases agree with TRBD2. Trimming cost V 5 bases and J 3 bases; bases outside gene matches: 13. Germline V gene sequence: CDR1 LGHNA, CDR2 YSLEER. The CDR3 sequence is 18 residues long. Here the CDR3 DNA reads TGCGCCAGCAGCTATACTTTAGCGGGGGGGCTCAGGACAGATACGCAGTATTTT. Encoded protein: CASSYTLAGGLRTDTQYF.

This clonotype was picked up a small number of times. This sequence joins TRBV5-1 and TRBJ2-5; D possibly uses TRBD1 or TRBD2 (5 bases each). Germline CDR1 SGHRS, CDR2 YFSETQ. The V and J ends lost 0 bases and 11 bases respectively, with 26 bases between them. The CDR3 loop spans 17 amino acids. This CDR3 reads CASSLAEFTDSRGPQYF. CDR3 nucleotide sequence: TGCGCCAGCAGCTTGGCCGAGTTCACCGACAGTCGGGGTCCGCAGTACTTC.

A few counts support this clonotype. This chain joins TRBV2 and TRBJ2-1; 9 bases are a match to TRBD1. The last part of the DNA fits TRBJ2-7 better; the J call may be wrong. The CDR3 is made up of 13 amino acids. Germline V gene data show CDR1 as SNHLY and CDR2 as FYNNEI. The CDR3 region is CASMGQGVYEQYF. CDR3 in DNA: TGTGCCAGCATGGGACAGGGAGTTTACGAGCAGTACTTC.

This clonotype showed up just a few times. The chain couples TRBV6-1 to TRBJ2-1; no reliable D call. V was pared by 1 base and J by 0 bases, with 7 bases between. The CDR3 contains 15 residues. Germline loops: CDR1 MNHNS, CDR2 SASEGT. This CDR3 reads CASSEVSGSYNEQFF. The DNA for the CDR3 is TGTGCCAGCAGTGAAGTCTCTGGCTCCTACAATGAGCAGTTCTTC.

The chain joins TRBV13 to TRBJ1-1; D gene uncertain. V was cut by 3 bases and J by 7 bases, with 6 bases left in between. Germline V gene sequence: CDR1 PRHDT, CDR2 FYEKMQ (reference sequence). The CDR3 spans 11 residues. In DNA, the CDR3 is TGTGCCAGCAGCTTGGACCATGAAGCTTTCTTT. Protein product: CASSLDHEAFF.

The genes are TRBV5-6 and TRBJ2-2; D ambiguous. The CDR3 has 14 residues. Germline lookup yields CDR1 SGHDT and CDR2 YYEEEE. Deletions cut 5 bases from V and 5 bases from J, with 13 bases between. CDR3 DNA: TGTGCCAGCAGAGCTTCATGGAGAACCGGGGAGCTGTTTTTT. Its protein is CASRASWRTGELFF.

The table lists this clonotype with a few counts. The chain carries TRBV6-1 and TRBJ1-1; D not certain. This CDR3 comprises 13 residues. The V and J ends lost 3 bases and 3 bases respectively, with 8 bases between them. Germline V gives CDR1 MNHNS, CDR2 SASEGT. DNA of the CDR3: TGTGCCAGCAGTGAGTGGGTGTACACTGAAGCTTTCTTT. Residues: CASSEWVYTEAFF.

The table lists this clonotype with a few counts. The rearrangement joins TRBV6-6 to TRBJ2-7, with 7 nucleotides matching TRBD1. Per the germline V gene, CDR1 is MNHNY and CDR2 is SVGAGI (reference sequence). The CDR3 sequence is 13 residues long. J lost 4 bases, V lost 2 bases, and 2 bases had no gene match. CDR3 protein: CASSYLTGYEQYF. CDR3 nucleotides: TGTGCCAGCAGTTACCTGACAGGGTACGAGCAGTACTTC.